A selection of T cell receptor beta chains follows, all from one sample in a study of blood T cell repertoires in COVID-19. Clones were read by immunoSEQ multiplex PCR, and TCRdb kept only the in-frame ones, dropping some. The sample has around 700,000 clones, 80% to 90% seen once. Specimen: peripheral blood. These receptors were obtained from a woman aged 18-29 years with acute or convalescent COVID-19. The conserved cysteine and the conserved F or W are not part of the CDR3 here.

v_gene,j_gene,CDR3aa
TRBV19,TRBJ1-1,ASSMGTPNTEAF
TRBV19,TRBJ2-4,ASSTPGANAKNIQY
TRBV12-5,TRBJ1-6,ASGLVGLLSSYNSPLH
TRBV5-1,TRBJ2-4,ASRHGGLAEENIQY
TRBV5-6,TRBJ2-5,ASSSRWGGGETQY
TRBV12-3/TRBV12-4,TRBJ1-4,ASSPGPGEKLF
TRBV5-5,TRBJ1-2,ASSFGGQAPTYGYT
TRBV4-3,TRBJ2-7,ASSQGLGTPAYEQY
TRBV19,TRBJ2-4,ASRPGQGTKNIQY
TRBV19,TRBJ1-1,ASSPEALGNTEAF
TRBV9,TRBJ1-1,ASSPRLGGALNTEAF
TRBV11-1,TRBJ2-1,ASSLAGGSYNEQF
TRBV6-2/TRBV6-3,TRBJ2-1,ASTPSGEYNEQF
TRBV5-8,TRBJ1-2,ASSLLAGGKGGYT
TRBV7-9,TRBJ2-1,ASSLTPGTGGYNEQF
TRBV27,TRBJ1-4,ASSATGVNEKLF
TRBV5-5,TRBJ1-1,ASSLWEEFTEAF
TRBV5-8,TRBJ1-1,ASSLAPGETEAF
TRBV12-5,TRBJ1-5,ASALDKPDQPQH
TRBV18,TRBJ2-7,ASSKPTGTYEQY
TRBV5-4,TRBJ1-2,ASSTRQGVYGYT
TRBV14,TRBJ1-1,ASSQPRQGIRWNTEAF
TRBV4-2,TRBJ1-4,ASSQDGGPLEKLF
TRBV12-3/TRBV12-4,TRBJ1-5,ASSLFTDQPQH
TRBV18,TRBJ1-1,ASSPQRGQGAMNTEAF
TRBV27,TRBJ1-2,ASSLGSAGYGYT
TRBV7-9,TRBJ2-6,ASPGTGAQGANVLT
TRBV4-3,TRBJ2-3,ASSQDHGSGDTQY
TRBV10-3,TRBJ1-1,AIRAGPNTEAF
TRBV5-4,TRBJ2-3,ASSFRSRADTQY
TRBV2,TRBJ1-4,ASRPRVSLAPNEKLF
TRBV5-5,TRBJ1-5,ASSSTGGVNQPQH
TRBV7-2,TRBJ2-2,ATGTGLTGELF
TRBV4-1,TRBJ1-1,ASSSTLYLVNTEAF
TRBV19,TRBJ2-7,ASSNRGLFGYEQY
TRBV7-9,TRBJ1-1,ASSLTGQGYTEAF
TRBV4-1,TRBJ1-5,ASSPGQYNQPQH
TRBV21-1,TRBJ1-6,TNHRTGQPCVSPLH
TRBV14,TRBJ2-7,ASSFSYEQY
TRBV6-5,TRBJ2-3,ASSPQGARDTQY
TRBV19,TRBJ2-7,ASRSRQGRDEQY
TRBV30,TRBJ2-3,AWSVLAGSDTQY
TRBV4-1,TRBJ2-5,ASSLHLLAGVPYQETQY
TRBV11-3,TRBJ2-3,ASSQRQVGSTDTQY
TRBV24-1,TRBJ1-2,ATSTRDTSNYGYT